This T cell receptor beta chain was obtained from a study of blood T cell repertoires in COVID-19. At the level of the study: Researchers got acute and convalescent COVID-19 samples from the United States, Italy and Spain. Sources were T cells, B-cell-depleted T cells, or PBMCs; the material itself was cDNA or gDNA.

Original methodology: Reference gene primer amplification yielded estimated nucleated cell counts. Some clones are missing from TCRdb's copy, which holds only in-frame ones; the method was immunoSEQ multiplex PCR. The DNA gave D and trimming, while V, J and clone size come from that table. The data hold roughly 84,000 clones, with roughly 75% observed a single time. Germline CDR1 and CDR2: MNHEY and SMNVEV (reference sequence). V was clipped by 0 bases and J by 9 bases; unmatched bases: 8. The CDR3 is 16 amino acids. The sample taken for sequencing was peripheral blood. This TCR derives from a woman aged 45-59 years with acute or convalescent COVID-19. The V gene is TRBV27, the J gene TRBJ1-6, with TRBD1 identical over 7 bases. The CDR3 spells CASSLSSSGGSSPLHF. The CDR3 region has the DNA TGTGCCAGCAGTTTATCGTCGTCAGGGGGTTCTTCACCCCTCCACTTT.